The entry below describes one T cell receptor (beta chain). Its matching antigen is unknown. The table came from immunoSEQ multiplex PCR; TCRdb's copy has only in-frame clones and leaves some out. This sample carries about 270,000 clones, almost 95% of them seen once, and the ten largest clones take around 0.58%. The entry originates in a study of T cell responses to AZD1222 COVID-19 vaccine. General observations from the study: Two AZD1222 administrations were followed by greater Spike-specific TCR breadth and depth.

The starting material was peripheral blood, obtained 28 days after the second AZD1222 dose. The sequence was obtained from an adult who received the AZD1222 COVID-19 vaccine.

Written as DNA, the CDR3 is TGTGCCAGTAGGTCGGGACAGGGGTCTTATAGCAATCAGCCCCAGCATTTT. Its translation: CASRSGQGSYSNQPQHF. V and J are TRBV19 and TRBJ1-5, with TRBD1 matching 10 bases. The CDR3 sequence is 17 residues long. Germline V CDR1 and CDR2: LNHDA, SQIVND (reference sequence). J lost 0 bases, V lost 6 bases, and 8 bases had no gene match.